This T cell receptor (beta chain) was captured in a study of blood T cell repertoires in COVID-19. The CDR3 length is 18 residues. Trimming left V 4 bases short and J 0 bases short, with 16 bases between. The germline V gene has CDR1 SGHNT and CDR2 YENEEA. Libraries were prepared by immunoSEQ multiplex PCR; TCRdb keeps only in-frame clonotypes and omits some of them. The sample records around 100,000 clones, approximately 90% being singletons. J is TRBJ2-6 and V is TRBV11-3, with D uncertain. The TCR sequence derives from a woman between 50 and 59 years old with acute or convalescent COVID-19. The sequencing input was peripheral blood. As DNA, the CDR3 is TGTGCCAGCAGCTCCTCATACTCCGACAACTCTGGGGCCAACGTCCTGACTTTC. This codes for CASSSSYSDNSGANVLTF.